Shown below are 16 T cell receptor beta chains from a single sample sequenced in a study of blood T cell repertoires in COVID-19. Sequenced by immunoSEQ multiplex PCR; TCRdb stores in-frame clones only, minus some. The sample records around 73,000 clones, about 80% being singletons. The source material was peripheral blood. Receptors originate from a human donor in a cohort sampled during active COVID-19.

The genes are TRBV7-2 and TRBJ2-1, with D tentatively TRBD1 (6 bases). Deletions cut 5 bases from V and 4 bases from J, with 12 bases between. CDR1 SGHTA and CDR2 FQGNSA come from the germline V gene. The CDR3 has 14 amino acids. Written as DNA, the CDR3 is TGTGCCAGCAGCATAACAGGGAGATACAATGAGCAGTTCTTC. Protein sequence: CASSITGRYNEQFF. Combining the CDR3 with reference TRBV7-2 and TRBJ2-1 gives the whole variable domain GAGVSQSPSNKVTEKGKDVELRCDPISGHTALYWYRQSLGQGLEFLIYFQGNSAPDKSGLPSDRFSAERTGGSVSTLTIQRTQQEDSAVYLCASSITGRYNEQFFGPGTRLTVL.

CDR3 coding DNA: TGTGCCAGCAGGGGGACAGGGAAGATTGCCTATGGCTACACCTTC. This gives the protein CASRGTGKIAYGYTF. The chain links TRBV28 to TRBJ1-2; TRBD1 matches at 9 bases. There are 15 residues in the CDR3. With 6 bases clipped from V and 4 bases from J, the junction kept 9 bases outside the gene matches. Per the germline V gene, CDR1 is MDHEN and CDR2 is SYDVKM.

The sample holds a few counts of this clone. This chain uses TRBV3-1 (or the pseudogene TRBV3-2) with TRBJ1-4; 7 nucleotides agree with TRBD1. This CDR3 region has 16 residues. V was clipped by 3 bases and J by 5 bases; unmatched bases: 9. Looked up from germline, CDR1 is LGHDT and CDR2 is YNNKEL (reference sequence). CDR3 residues: CASSQAKTGRNEKLFF. CDR3 in DNA: TGTGCCAGCAGCCAGGCCAAGACAGGGAGGAATGAAAAACTGTTTTTT.

V is TRBV11-2 and J is TRBJ2-2; D remains unclear. CDR3 length equals 14 residues. The V gene's germline CDR1 is SGHAT and CDR2 FQNNGV. Between the trimmed V and J ends, which lost 7 bases and 4 bases, there was a span of 13 bases. CDR3 DNA sequence: TGTGCCAGCACCCTCTCCTCGGGCACCGGGGAGCTGTTTTTT. Its protein product is CASTLSSGTGELFF.

V and J are TRBV19 and TRBJ2-7; TRBD2 agrees at 9 bases. The CDR3 totals 15 residues. V was clipped by 5 bases and J by 4 bases; unmatched bases: 9. The germline V gene has CDR1 LNHDA and CDR2 SQIVND (reference sequence). CDR3 protein: CASSSSTSGGYEQYF. Written as DNA, the CDR3 is TGTGCCAGTAGTTCGTCGACTAGCGGAGGGTACGAGCAGTACTTC.

V is TRBV27 and J is TRBJ2-7; 8 nucleotides align to TRBD1. The CDR3 consists of 13 residues. Trimming cost V 7 bases and J 1 base; bases outside gene matches: 3. Germline loops: CDR1 MNHEY, CDR2 SMNVEV (reference sequence). The CDR3: CASTDRGSYEQYF. The CDR3 region has the DNA TGTGCCAGCACAGACAGGGGATCCTACGAGCAGTACTTC.

This chain connects TRBV19 to TRBJ2-7; 8 bases agree with TRBD1. The J segment lost 9 bases and the V segment lost 6 bases, leaving 4 bases of the junction unmatched. The CDR3 runs 11 residues. Germline CDR1 LNHDA, CDR2 SQIVND (reference sequence). The DNA for the CDR3 is TGTGCCAGTAGGGACAGGGATGTGCAGTACTTC. The encoded protein is CASRDRDVQYF.

The sample holds a few counts of this clone. The V and J genes are TRBV7-9 and TRBJ1-1; no clear D. The CDR3 consists of 14 residues. V was clipped by 5 bases and J by 2 bases, with 12 bases between them. CDR1 is SEHNR, CDR2 FQNEAQ, per germline (reference sequence). CDR3 nucleotides: TGTGCCAGCAGCCCTGGCATCCCAAACACTGAAGCTTTCTTT. Encoded protein: CASSPGIPNTEAFF.

This chain uses TRBV6-5 with TRBJ2-5; perhaps TRBD1 as D (5 bases). From germline, CDR1 is MNHEY and CDR2 SVGAGI. V was cut by 4 bases and J by 4 bases, with 16 bases left in between. CDR3 length: 15 residues. The CDR3 protein is CASSFSKGLGETQYF. Written as DNA, the CDR3 is TGTGCCAGCAGTTTCTCTAAGGGGTTGGGAGAGACCCAGTACTTC.

V usage is TRBV7-8 and J usage is TRBJ1-1; D is perhaps TRBD1 (5 bases). Germline-derived CDR1 and CDR2 are SGHVS and FQNEAQ. V was cut by 3 bases and J by 3 bases, with 11 bases left in between. There are 14 residues in the CDR3. CDR3 sequence (DNA): TGTGCCAGCAGCTTGGAGGGGCGCCACACTGAAGCTTTCTTT. Translating it yields CASSLEGRHTEAFF.

This clone was observed a single time. The V and J genes are TRBV9 and TRBJ2-7, with TRBD1 identical over 9 bases. After removal of 1 base from V and 5 bases from J, the junction contained 4 bases not matched to a gene. Germline V gene lookup returns CDR1 SGDLS and CDR2 YYNGEE. The CDR3 totals 14 residues. The CDR3, as DNA: TGTGCCAGCAGCGTATTGGACAGGGGCGACGAGCAGTACTTC. Protein sequence: CASSVLDRGDEQYF.

This clone showed up just once. The genes are TRBV28 and TRBJ1-6; a possible D gene is TRBD1 (5 bases). Trimming left V 4 bases short and J 2 bases short, with 12 bases between. Germline values: CDR1 MDHEN, CDR2 SYDVKM. The CDR3 has 16 amino acids. CDR3 amino acids: CASSSGGRAYNSPLHF. In DNA, the CDR3 is TGTGCCAGCAGTTCCGGGGGTAGGGCCTATAATTCACCCCTCCACTTT.

For the CDR3, the DNA is TGTGCCAGCAGTCCTAGCTCAGGACTCTCTGGAAACACCATATATTTT. This encodes CASSPSSGLSGNTIYF. The chain is built from TRBV9 and TRBJ1-3; no clear D gene. V gave up 5 bases and J gave up 0 bases, with 15 bases separating them. The CDR3 totals 16 residues. Germline CDR1 and CDR2: SGDLS and YYNGEE.

This clone has more than one count but fewer than ten. The chain couples TRBV6-4 to TRBJ1-6; 8 bases map to TRBD1. V lost 0 bases, J lost 10 bases, and 5 bases stayed unmatched. In germline, CDR1 is MRHNA, CDR2 SNTAGT. CDR3 length: 15 amino acids. The CDR3 DNA reads as TGTGCCAGCAGTGACTCCGCAGACAGGGGATCACCCCTCCACTTT. Protein: CASSDSADRGSPLHF.

This rearrangement joins TRBV7-9 to TRBJ2-1, with D possibly TRBD2 on 5 matching bases. The CDR3 loop spans 15 amino acids. V shed 1 base and J shed 10 bases, with 17 bases lying between them. CDR1 and CDR2 from the germline V gene are SEHNR and FQNEAQ (reference sequence). CDR3 DNA: TGTGCCAGCAGCTTAGTGGCGGGCCGTCTCTCGGAGCAGTTCTTC. Translating gives CASSLVAGRLSEQFF.

In DNA, the CDR3 is TGTGCCAGCAGCCTAGGTACAGGGCAGCCTGGCTACACCTTC. It specifies CASSLGTGQPGYTF. The rearrangement links TRBV7-9 to TRBJ1-2; D perhaps matches TRBD1 (6 bases). The CDR3 is made up of 14 amino acids. Trimming left V 5 bases short and J 7 bases short, with 17 bases between. Germline V CDR1 and CDR2: SEHNR, FQNEAQ (reference sequence).